The 16 T cell receptor beta chains in this list originate from one sample, sequenced in a study of blood T cell repertoires in COVID-19 (TCRdb year 2020). Library preparation employed the immunoSEQ multiplex PCR assay. TCRdb limited this immuneACCESS table to in-frame rearrangements with V and J called. A share of clones is missing; checked studies link under half to unresolved V genes, and the rest is unexplained. Here the sample has over 90,000 clones; about 87% occur a single time. The ten largest make up about 3% of the sample. Sequences were obtained from peripheral blood. The receptors shown here come from a man between 45 and 60 years old with active or convalescent COVID-19.

Only a few counts were recorded for this clone. V is TRBV21-1 and J is TRBJ2-1; the D call in the table, TRBD1, was not verified against the DNA. TRBV21-1 is reported as a pseudogene. This CDR3 comprises 17 residues. CDR3 sequence (DNA): TGTGCCAGCAGCAAAGCTCCCGGGACAGGGGGCAGAGATGAGCAGTTCTTC. Amino acids: CASSKAPGTGGRDEQFF.

This chain uses TRBV24-1 with TRBJ2-1; D ambiguous. This CDR3 has 15 residues. Germline CDR1 and CDR2: KGHDR and SFDVKD. Trimming shortened V by 2 bases and J by 1 base, and 8 bases separated the two germline ends. The CDR3 sequence: CATSDYGSSYNEQFF. Here the CDR3 DNA reads TGTGCCACCAGTGATTACGGTTCTTCCTACAATGAGCAGTTCTTC.

The rearrangement joins TRBV11-3 to TRBJ2-1; maybe TRBD2 (6 bases). CDR1 and CDR2 (germline): SGHNT, YENEEA. This CDR3 is built from 12 residues. The germline V and J ends were trimmed by 5 bases and 9 bases, with 11 bases remaining between them. The chain's CDR3 is CASSPRDSEQFF. The CDR3 DNA reads as TGTGCCAGCAGCCCCCGGGACTCTGAGCAGTTCTTC.

The V gene is TRBV7-2, the J gene TRBJ2-2; 7 nucleotides line up with TRBD2. Trimming cost V 2 bases and J 3 bases; bases outside gene matches: 6. The CDR3 spans 16 residues. Germline V gene lookup returns CDR1 SGHTA and CDR2 FQGNSA. This CDR3 is CASSLPGRGYTGELFF. Written as DNA, the CDR3 is TGTGCCAGCAGCTTACCAGGGCGGGGGTACACCGGGGAGCTGTTTTTT.

The rearrangement uses TRBV7-2 and TRBJ2-3, with 13 bases identical to TRBD2. Germline V lookup: CDR1 SGHTA, CDR2 FQGNSA. The CDR3 runs 15 residues. V trimming: 7 bases; J trimming: 5 bases; junction bases outside the gene matches: 6. In DNA, the CDR3 is TGTGCCAGCACCGACGGACTAGCGGGGGTAGATACGCAGTATTTT. Translation: CASTDGLAGVDTQYF.

This clone was seen a single time. V is TRBV3-1 (or the pseudogene TRBV3-2) and J is TRBJ1-1; TRBD1 aligns across 9 bases. CDR1 and CDR2 (germline): LGHDT, YNNKEL (reference sequence). CDR3 length equals 13 residues. The ends lost 3 bases at V and 5 bases at J; junction bases unmatched: 1. This CDR3 is CASSQGTGTEAFF. The CDR3 nucleotides read TGTGCCAGCAGCCAGGGGACAGGGACTGAAGCTTTCTTT.

This sequence joins TRBV28 and TRBJ1-5; 9 bases fit TRBD1. V lost 6 bases, J lost 7 bases, and 4 bases stayed unmatched. Germline V gene data show CDR1 as MDHEN and CDR2 as SYDVKM. This CDR3 contains 13 residues. CDR3 loop: CASSRDRDQPQHF. CDR3 nucleotide sequence: TGTGCCAGCAGCAGGGACAGGGACCAGCCCCAGCATTTT.

The chain combines TRBV27 with TRBJ1-1, with D tentatively TRBD1 (5 bases). CDR3 size: 14 residues. Germline V CDR1 and CDR2: MNHEY, SMNVEV (reference sequence). The germline V and J ends were trimmed by 3 bases and 3 bases, with 11 bases remaining between them. CDR3 coding DNA: TGTGCCAGCAGTTTTGCAGGGTGGGACACTGAAGCTTTCTTT. Its protein product is CASSFAGWDTEAFF.

The rearrangement joins TRBV7-2 to TRBJ2-1; D is possibly TRBD1 (5 bases). The V gene lost 5 bases and the J gene lost 4 bases, with 15 bases spanning the gap. The CDR3 length is 15 residues. Germline V gives CDR1 SGHTA, CDR2 FQGNSA. Here the CDR3 reads CTSSLRQSRYNEQFF. CDR3 DNA sequence: TGTACCAGCAGCCTAAGACAGAGTCGTTACAATGAGCAGTTCTTC.

V is TRBV2 and J is TRBJ1-4; D is perhaps TRBD1 (6 bases). There are 12 residues in the CDR3. Germline CDR1 SNHLY, CDR2 FYNNEI. Trimming took 10 bases from V and 5 from J, leaving 11 bases between them. CDR3 nucleotide sequence: TGTGCCACCTACAGGGAAAATGAAAAACTGTTTTTT. It encodes CATYRENEKLFF.

The J gene is TRBJ2-1, the V gene TRBV24-1; 14 bases are a match to TRBD2. The CDR3 has 16 residues. V trimming: 3 bases; J trimming: 7 bases; junction bases outside the gene matches: 4. Germline assignment: CDR1 KGHDR and CDR2 SFDVKD. The CDR3 loop reads CATSDGLAGGTNEQFF. The DNA of the CDR3 is TGTGCCACCAGTGATGGACTAGCGGGGGGAACTAATGAGCAGTTCTTC.

V usage is TRBV2 and J usage is TRBJ2-6, with a possible D match to TRBD1 (5 bases). V lost 5 bases and J 2 bases, leaving 10 bases between the germline ends. CDR1 and CDR2 from the germline V gene are SNHLY and FYNNEI. The CDR3 extends over 15 amino acids. Here the CDR3 reads CASSSRVPGANVLTF. Here the CDR3 DNA reads TGTGCCAGCAGTTCCAGGGTCCCTGGGGCCAACGTCCTGACTTTC.

This chain joins TRBV3-1 (or the pseudogene TRBV3-2) and TRBJ2-3, with D possibly being TRBD2 (6 bases). Germline values: CDR1 LGHDT, CDR2 YNNKEL (reference sequence). V was clipped by 4 bases and J by 6 bases, with 20 bases between them. The CDR3 extends over 16 amino acids. CDR3 region: CASSPFGERAGDTQYF. The DNA of the CDR3 is TGTGCCAGCAGCCCCTTCGGGGAGCGGGCAGGGGATACGCAGTATTTT.

The chain combines TRBV12-3 or TRBV12-4 with TRBJ2-2, with TRBD1 matching over 9 bases. The CDR3 consists of 13 residues. V shed 6 bases and J 6 bases; nucleotides not matched to a gene: 2. CDR3: CASRRQGAGELFF. For the CDR3, the DNA is TGTGCCAGCAGAAGACAGGGGGCCGGGGAGCTGTTTTTT.

The rearrangement uses TRBV9 and TRBJ1-2; weak D call: TRBD1 (5 bases). Trimming removed 3 bases from V and 4 bases from J, with 22 bases in between. Germline loops: CDR1 SGDLS, CDR2 YYNGEE. The CDR3 is made up of 17 amino acids. The CDR3 nucleotides are TGTGCCAGCAGCGCTAGAACACAGACAGTGCTTCCCTATGGCTACACCTTC. Protein sequence: CASSARTQTVLPYGYTF.

This clone was seen more than once but under ten times. CDR3 DNA sequence: TGTGCCAGCAGCGCTTCGACAGGGACGGGGCCCCAGCATTTT. This sequence encodes CASSASTGTGPQHF. V is TRBV9 and J is TRBJ1-5, with 7 positions matching TRBD1. V dropped 3 bases and J dropped 9; count of bases not matched to a gene: 9. CDR3 length: 14 residues. Germline values: CDR1 SGDLS, CDR2 YYNGEE.